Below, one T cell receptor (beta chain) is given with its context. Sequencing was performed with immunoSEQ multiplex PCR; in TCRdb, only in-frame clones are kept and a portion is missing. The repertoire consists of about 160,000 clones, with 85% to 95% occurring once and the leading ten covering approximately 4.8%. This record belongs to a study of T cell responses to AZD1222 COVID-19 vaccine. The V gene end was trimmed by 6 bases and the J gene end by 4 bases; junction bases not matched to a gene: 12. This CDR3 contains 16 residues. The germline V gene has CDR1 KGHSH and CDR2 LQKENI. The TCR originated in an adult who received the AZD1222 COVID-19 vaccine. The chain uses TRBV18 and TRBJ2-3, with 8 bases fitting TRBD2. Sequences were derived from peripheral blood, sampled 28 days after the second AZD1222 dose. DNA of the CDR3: TGTGCCAGCTCCCGAACTGCGGGAGGCCGGGCAGATACGCAGTATTTT. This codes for CASSRTAGGRADTQYF.